The sample holds a few counts of the clone carrying this T cell receptor beta chain. Its matching antigen is unknown. This CDR3 region has 14 residues. Germline loops: CDR1 SGHRS, CDR2 YFSETQ. Trimming left V 2 bases short and J 6 bases short, with 15 bases between. The data were produced by immunoSEQ multiplex PCR, yet TCRdb's version contains in-frame clones alone and is incomplete. The sample contains thousands of clones, roughly 68% of which appear only once. This sample was included in a study of early stage breast cancer tumors. About the research overall: Of around 15 invasive breast tumors, approximately 11 were hormone receptor-positive, HER2-negative. The study, taken as a whole, reports: Enriched TCRB sequences shared across patients were mostly commonly generated sequences.

The genes are TRBV5-1 and TRBJ2-7; a weak D match, TRBD2 (6 bases). The TCR originated in a person aged 55 to 70 with breast cancer. Sequenced input: normal breast tissue next to the tumor. The CDR3 DNA reads TGCGCCAGCAGCTTCGGGACTCCCCCTTCCGAGCAGTACTTC. Encoded protein: CASSFGTPPSEQYF.